This TCR beta chain is drawn from a study of cytomegalovirus exposure and HLA in healthy donors. Germline trimming cut 6 bases from V and 1 base from J; bases unmatched to any gene: 3. Germline values: CDR1 ENHRY, CDR2 SYGVKD. The CDR3 is 14 amino acids. Generated by immunoSEQ multiplex PCR, the TCRdb table keeps only in-frame clones and is missing some. The sample holds some 230,000 clones; approximately 90% are singletons and the top ten take 0.8% to 1.2%. Note on this clone: Its antigen remains unknown.

Study results and limitations: Testing in vitro showed a few CMV-associated chains specific for CMV antigens.

This clonotype was sampled from a woman aged 18-30 years in good health and CMV-seronegative. The sequencing input was PBMCs. This chain joins TRBV10-3 and TRBJ2-3; TRBD1 aligns across 8 bases. CDR3 sequence (DNA): TGTGCCATCAGCGGGACAGGAGGCACAGATACGCAGTATTTT. Its translation: CAISGTGGTDTQYF.